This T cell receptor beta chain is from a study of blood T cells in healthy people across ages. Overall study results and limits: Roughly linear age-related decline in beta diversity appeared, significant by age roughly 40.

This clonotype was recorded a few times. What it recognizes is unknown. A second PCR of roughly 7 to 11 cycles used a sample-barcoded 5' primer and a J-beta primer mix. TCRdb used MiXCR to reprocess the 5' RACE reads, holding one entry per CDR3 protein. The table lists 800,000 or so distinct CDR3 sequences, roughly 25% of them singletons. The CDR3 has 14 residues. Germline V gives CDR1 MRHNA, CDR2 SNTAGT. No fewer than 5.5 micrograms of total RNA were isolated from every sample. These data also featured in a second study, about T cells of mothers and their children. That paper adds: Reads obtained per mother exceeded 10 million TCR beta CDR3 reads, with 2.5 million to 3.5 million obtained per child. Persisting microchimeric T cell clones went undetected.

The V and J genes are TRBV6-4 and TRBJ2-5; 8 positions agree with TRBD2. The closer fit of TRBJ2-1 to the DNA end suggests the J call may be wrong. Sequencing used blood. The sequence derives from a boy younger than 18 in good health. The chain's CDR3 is CASSATSGYNEQFF. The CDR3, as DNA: TGTGCCAGCAGTGCAACTAGCGGATACAATGAGCAGTTCTTC.